This entry describes one TCR beta chain. Which antigen it targets is not known. Base qualities are missing; no much larger clone stands one base away. Within the sample, other DNA sequences also encode this same CDR3. The sample originates from a study of shared clonotypes between healthy human individuals (dated by TCRdb to the early 2020s). A note on the overall study: The cohort comprised two women and a few men aged 18 to 49 years. Per donor, three plates each were used for CD4 naive and CD4 memory, two for CD8 naive, and one for CD8 memory. To estimate repertoire size and how much clonotypes are shared between individuals, the study performed deep sequencing of blood TCR repertoires from a handful of healthy adults. To increase sequencing depth and limit assay-specific biases, different laboratories used diverse techniques to prepare libraries and sequence TCR repertoires. Between about 0.8 and 9 billion PBMCs per donor were obtained by leukapheresis.

The donors were healthy, HIV-negative adults with no recently reported acute infections or vaccinations. Only Caucasian adults living in Nashville, Tennessee, USA were represented among the donors. CD4+ T cells were enriched by magnetic negative selection, after which naive cells were positively selected on CD45RA and the negative fraction was taken as the memory subset. After blood collection by leukapheresis, PBMCs were isolated using Ficoll-Histopaque density gradient centrifugation and then cryopreserved in the vapor phase of liquid nitrogen. Analytical flow cytometry was used to check the purity and quantity of every magnetically sorted T cell population. Genomic DNA was isolated from each sorted fraction and quantified by UV absorbance on a Nanodrop 2000c. The junction shows trimming of 0 bases on V and 0 bases on J, plus 9 bases between the germline ends. In the germline V gene, CDR1 corresponds to SGHTA and CDR2 to FQGNSA. Inclusive of the bounding cysteine and phenylalanine, the CDR3 is 16 residues long. The DNA shown is the 48-base CDR3, in frame from base 1.

Using the deep immunoSEQ assay, multiplex PCR amplified TCR CDR3 regions from genomic DNA. Extracted genomic DNA from each cell subset was spread evenly across all wells of several immunoSEQ 96-well plates, with each plate serving as a replicate. For sorted subsets, approximately 190 ng genomic DNA, equal to 30,000 or so T cell genomes, was loaded into each replicate PCR. Purified libraries were measured with a Qubit 3.0 fluorometer, size-checked on a Bioanalyzer 2100, and measured again with the KAPA Library Quantification kit. Each immunoSEQ 96-well plate was sequenced on its own single-read 150-cycle Illumina NextSeq 550 flow cell. On the study's bioinformatics: Because the immunoSEQ output held only junctional sequences and lacked quality scores, the filtering could not match the filtering applied to full-length reads. To assign V/J genes and CDR3, sequences were annotated using PyIR, a Python wrapper for IgBLAST v1.9, with IMGT germline references. Reads with weak V/J assignments (E-value above 1e-6), missing CDR3, stop codons, out-of-frame junctions, or ambiguous translated residues were removed. A V3J clonotype was defined by an identical inferred V gene, J gene, and CDR3 amino acid sequence. Percentage overlap between repertoires was calculated by dividing the number of shared unique clonotypes by the size of the smaller repertoire. Repertoire richness was assessed with RTK rarefaction, the Chao1 estimator, and Recon v2.1 estimates of unobserved clonotypes. Generation probabilities for all TCRbeta clonotypes obtained by the gDNA method from a handful of donors were computed using OLGA. The table comes from immuneACCESS by way of TCRdb, which keeps in-frame sequences with V and J called. Part of the clones is missing from these tables; in studies checked, under half for an unresolved V gene and the rest for unknown reasons. D and trimming come from the DNA, and the V and J calls and clone size come from that table. This sample gives approximately 1.4 million clones in total; 98% of them show up just once. Around 0.47% of the sample comes from the top ten.

Overall study outcomes, separate from this receptor: Naive subsets generally had larger estimated clonotype richness than memory subsets did. Based on pairwise subsampling, the degree of clonotype sharing among donors was expected to be affected by sequencing depth. Compared with non-shared clonotypes, the clonotypes found in all four sorted-subset donors had higher generation probabilities. The genetic and exposure-history diversity represented was limited by the small number of donors. Sampling was limited to blood, and TCR repertoires in tissue likely differ from TCR repertoires in blood. Sharing across four donors was observed for around 4.8% of naive CD4, under 4% of naive CD8, 2% to 2.5% of memory CD4, and around 0.4% of memory CD8 clonotypes. Incomplete sequencing was indicated by rarefaction of sorted-subset datasets, despite the large sequencing depth.

The sequence is built from TRBV7-2 and TRBJ1-5, and the D gene may be TRBD1, 5 bases matching. This clonotype was obtained from a man between 25 and 39 years old in good health. Source material: naive CD4+ T cells sorted from blood. What the cell subset or site label conveys for this sample: CD45RA+ positively selected. The CDR3 sequence is CASSLATVYSNQPQHF. The DNA sequence follows: TGTGCCAGCAGCTTAGCGACAGTCTATAGCAATCAGCCCCAGCATTTT.